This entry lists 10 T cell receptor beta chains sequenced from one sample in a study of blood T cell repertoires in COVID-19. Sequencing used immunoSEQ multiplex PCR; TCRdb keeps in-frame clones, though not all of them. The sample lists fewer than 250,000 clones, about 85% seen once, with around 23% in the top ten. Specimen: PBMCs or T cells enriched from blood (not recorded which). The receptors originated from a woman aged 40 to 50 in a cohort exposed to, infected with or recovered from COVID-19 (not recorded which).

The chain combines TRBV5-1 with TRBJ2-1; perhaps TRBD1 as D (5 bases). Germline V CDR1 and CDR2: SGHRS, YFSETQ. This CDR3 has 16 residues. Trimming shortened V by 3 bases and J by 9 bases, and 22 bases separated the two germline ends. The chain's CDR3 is CASSYRTAGVRGEQFF. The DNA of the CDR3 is TGCGCCAGCAGCTATCGAACGGCAGGAGTAAGGGGTGAGCAGTTCTTC.

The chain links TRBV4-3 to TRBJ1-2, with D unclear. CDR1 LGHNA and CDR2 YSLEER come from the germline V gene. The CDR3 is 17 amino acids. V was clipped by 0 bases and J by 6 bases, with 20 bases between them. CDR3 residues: CASSQDPTPNIQNGYTF. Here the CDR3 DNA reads TGCGCCAGCAGCCAAGATCCCACGCCTAATATACAGAATGGCTACACCTTC.

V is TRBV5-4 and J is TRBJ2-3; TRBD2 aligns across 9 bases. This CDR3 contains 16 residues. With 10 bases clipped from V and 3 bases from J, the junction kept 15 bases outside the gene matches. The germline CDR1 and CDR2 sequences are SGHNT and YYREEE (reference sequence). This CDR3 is CAFSLGAGGPTDTQYF. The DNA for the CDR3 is TGTGCCTTCTCTTTGGGGGCGGGAGGGCCGACAGATACGCAGTATTTT.

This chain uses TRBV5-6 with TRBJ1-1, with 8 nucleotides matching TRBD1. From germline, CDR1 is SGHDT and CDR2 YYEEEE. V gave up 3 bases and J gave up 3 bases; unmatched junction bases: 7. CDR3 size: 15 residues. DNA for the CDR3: TGTGCCAGCAGCTCTGACAGGGGATGGGACACTGAAGCTTTCTTT. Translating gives CASSSDRGWDTEAFF. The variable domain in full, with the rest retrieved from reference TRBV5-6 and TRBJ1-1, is DAGVTQSPTHLIKTRGQQVTLRCSPKSGHDTVSWYQQALGQGPQFIFQYYEEEERQRGNFPDRFSGHQFPNYSSELNVNALLLGDSALYLCASSSDRGWDTEAFFGQGTRLTVV.

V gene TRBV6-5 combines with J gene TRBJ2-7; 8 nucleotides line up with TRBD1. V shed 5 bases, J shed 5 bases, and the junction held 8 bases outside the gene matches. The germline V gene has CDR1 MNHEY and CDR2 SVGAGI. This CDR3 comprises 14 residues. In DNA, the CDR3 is TGTGCCAGCAGTCGTGGACAGGGAATGAACGAGCAGTACTTC. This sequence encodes CASSRGQGMNEQYF.

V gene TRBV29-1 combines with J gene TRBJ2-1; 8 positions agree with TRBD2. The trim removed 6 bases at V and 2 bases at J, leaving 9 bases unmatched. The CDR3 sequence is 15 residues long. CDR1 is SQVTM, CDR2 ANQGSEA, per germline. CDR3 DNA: TGCAGCGTCAAAACAGCGGGAGTCCCCTACAATGAGCAGTTCTTC. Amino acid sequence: CSVKTAGVPYNEQFF.

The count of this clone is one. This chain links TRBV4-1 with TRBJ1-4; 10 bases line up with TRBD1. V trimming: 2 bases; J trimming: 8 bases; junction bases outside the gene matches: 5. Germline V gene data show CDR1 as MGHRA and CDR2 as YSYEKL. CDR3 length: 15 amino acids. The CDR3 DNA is TGCGCCAGCAGCCAATCTAGGACAGGGGGGGAAAAACTGTTTTTT. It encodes CASSQSRTGGEKLFF.

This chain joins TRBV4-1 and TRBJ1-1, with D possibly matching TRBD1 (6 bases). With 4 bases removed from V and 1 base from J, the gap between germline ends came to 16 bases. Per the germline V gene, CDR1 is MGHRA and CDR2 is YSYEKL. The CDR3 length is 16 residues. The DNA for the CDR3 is TGCGCCAGCAGCCTTCCTTTAATGGACAGGAACACTGAAGCTTTCTTT. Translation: CASSLPLMDRNTEAFF.

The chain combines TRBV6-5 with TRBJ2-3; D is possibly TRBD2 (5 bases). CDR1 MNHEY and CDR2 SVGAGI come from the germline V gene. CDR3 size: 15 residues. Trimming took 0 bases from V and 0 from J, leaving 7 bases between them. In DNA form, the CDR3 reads TGTGCCAGCAGTTACTCGGGAGCTAGCACAGATACGCAGTATTTT. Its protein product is CASSYSGASTDTQYF.

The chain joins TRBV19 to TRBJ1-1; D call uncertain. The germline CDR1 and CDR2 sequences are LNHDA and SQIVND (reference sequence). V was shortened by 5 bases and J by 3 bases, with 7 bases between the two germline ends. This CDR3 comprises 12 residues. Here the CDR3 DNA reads TGTGCCAGTAGTGCAGGTTACACTGAAGCTTTCTTT. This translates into CASSAGYTEAFF.